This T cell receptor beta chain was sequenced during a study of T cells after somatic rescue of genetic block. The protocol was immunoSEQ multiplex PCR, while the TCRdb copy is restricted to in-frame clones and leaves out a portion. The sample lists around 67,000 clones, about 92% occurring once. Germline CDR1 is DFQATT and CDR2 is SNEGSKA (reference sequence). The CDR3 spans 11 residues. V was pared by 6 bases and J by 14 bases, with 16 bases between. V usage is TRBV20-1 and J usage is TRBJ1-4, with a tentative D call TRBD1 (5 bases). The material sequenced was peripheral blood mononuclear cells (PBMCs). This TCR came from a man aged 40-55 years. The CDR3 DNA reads TGCAGTGCAGAGGAACTCCGGGGGCTGTTTTTT. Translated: CSAEELRGLFF.